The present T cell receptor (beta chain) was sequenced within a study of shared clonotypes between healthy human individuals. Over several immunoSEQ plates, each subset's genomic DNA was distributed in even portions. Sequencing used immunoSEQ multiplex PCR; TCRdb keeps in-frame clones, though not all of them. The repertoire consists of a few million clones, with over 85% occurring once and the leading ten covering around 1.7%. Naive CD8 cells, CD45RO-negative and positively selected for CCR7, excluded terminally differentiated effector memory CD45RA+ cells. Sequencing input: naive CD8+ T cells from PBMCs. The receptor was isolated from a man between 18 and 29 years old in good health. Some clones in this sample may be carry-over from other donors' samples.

CDR3 protein: CASSLSGTQYF. The CDR3 DNA reads TGTGCCAGCAGTTTATCAGGGACCCAGTACTTC. The chain links TRBV27 to TRBJ2-5; no firm D call. V lost 0 bases to trimming and J lost 7 bases, with 3 bases between them. The CDR3 runs to 11 residues. The V gene's germline CDR1 is MNHEY and CDR2 SMNVEV (reference sequence).